One sample yielded the 17 T cell receptor beta chains listed below, sequenced in a study of cytomegalovirus exposure and HLA in healthy donors. Amplification used 60 Vbeta primers and 13 Jbeta primers. The protocol was immunoSEQ multiplex PCR, while the TCRdb copy is restricted to in-frame clones and leaves out a portion. Counted here are 150,000 to 200,000 clones, approximately 79% occurring once; the ten biggest clones make up just under 6.5%. Sequencing was done on a sample of PBMCs. Receptor source: a man aged 40-50 years in good health and CMV-seropositive.

This sequence joins TRBV19 and TRBJ2-1; the D gene is possibly TRBD2 (5 bases). CDR1 is LNHDA and CDR2 is SQIVND in the germline V gene (reference sequence). This CDR3 region has 14 residues. Trimming removed 4 bases at V and 4 bases at J, with 11 bases between. In nucleotides, the CDR3 is TGTGCCAGTAGTAACGGGATCACATACAATGAGCAGTTCTTC. Protein: CASSNGITYNEQFF.

This chain joins TRBV6-5 and TRBJ2-7; TRBD1 aligns across 12 bases. The trim removed 3 bases at V and 5 bases at J, leaving 5 bases unmatched. Germline CDR1 reads MNHEY; CDR2 reads SVGAGI. This CDR3 has 15 residues. As DNA, the CDR3 is TGTGCCAGCAGTTATGCCGGGACAGGGGGCGACGAGCAGTACTTC. Amino acid sequence: CASSYAGTGGDEQYF.

The chain joins TRBV5-4 to TRBJ2-7; TRBD1 aligns across 9 bases. Unmatched junction bases numbered 6, after V lost 3 bases and J lost 2 bases. The germline CDR1 and CDR2 sequences are SGHNT and YYREEE (reference sequence). The CDR3 consists of 15 residues. CDR3 in DNA: TGTGCCAGCAGCTCAAGGACAGGGGCAACCTACGAGCAGTACTTC. Translated, it gives CASSSRTGATYEQYF.

The chain couples TRBV5-1 to TRBJ1-4; the match to TRBD1 covers 7 bases. V shed 3 bases and J 7 bases; nucleotides not matched to a gene: 6. CDR1 is SGHRS and CDR2 is YFSETQ in the germline V gene. The CDR3 has 14 residues. The CDR3 DNA is TGCGCCAGCAGCTACGGGACAGAAGGTGAAAAACTGTTTTTT. Translated: CASSYGTEGEKLFF.

This clone was observed a handful of times. The rearrangement joins TRBV2 to TRBJ2-7, with 9 positions matching TRBD1. Trimming removed 10 bases from V and 6 bases from J; junction bases left unmatched: 10. The CDR3 is 13 amino acids. The germline CDR1 and CDR2 sequences are SNHLY and FYNNEI. As DNA, the CDR3 is TGTGCCAACTCCCGGGACAGGGATTCCGAGCAGTACTTC. This sequence encodes CANSRDRDSEQYF.

DNA for the CDR3: TGTGCCAGCAGCCCCCCGGACAGATGGGGCACTGAAGCTTTCTTT. Residues: CASSPPDRWGTEAFF. This chain connects TRBV5-6 to TRBJ1-1; TRBD1 might be the D (6 bases). V was trimmed by 4 bases and J by 4 bases, leaving 17 bases between them. Germline V gene sequence: CDR1 SGHDT, CDR2 YYEEEE. The CDR3 consists of 15 residues.

The chain links TRBV7-2 to TRBJ1-1; D gene ambiguous. Trimming shortened V by 4 bases and J by 10 bases, and 16 bases separated the two germline ends. The germline CDR1 and CDR2 sequences are SGHTA and FQGNSA. CDR3 length: 13 residues. CDR3 sequence (DNA): TGTGCCAGCAGCTCCCCGCAAACTAAGGTAGCTTTCTTT. It codes for CASSSPQTKVAFF.

This clone was detected only a few times. The CDR3 loop is CASSPTSGTNTGELFF. The CDR3 DNA sequence: TGTGCCAGCAGCCCAACTAGCGGGACGAACACCGGGGAGCTGTTTTTT. The chain recombines TRBV14 with TRBJ2-2; 10 nucleotides match TRBD2. Germline assignment: CDR1 SGHDN and CDR2 FVKESK. The CDR3 totals 16 residues. The junction had 2 bases not matched to a gene; V was cut back by 4 bases and J by 0 bases.

The gene calls are TRBV4-2 and TRBJ1-4; no clear D gene. Germline loops: CDR1 LGHNA, CDR2 YNFKEQ. The CDR3 spans 17 residues. V shed 1 base and J shed 0 bases, with 12 bases lying between them. This CDR3 is CASSQGTLGTTNEKLFF. Here the CDR3 DNA reads TGTGCCAGCAGCCAAGGGACTTTAGGAACAACTAATGAAAAACTGTTTTTT.

The rearrangement links TRBV11-3 to TRBJ2-7; D is uncertain. Germline assignment: CDR1 SGHNT and CDR2 YENEEA. There are 15 residues in the CDR3. Trimming removed 2 bases at V and 2 bases at J, with 13 bases between. The CDR3 DNA sequence: TGTGCCAGCAGCTTAATTCTGGAGAAACCCTACGAGCAGTACTTC. It encodes CASSLILEKPYEQYF.

The table lists this clone with a few counts. This chain connects TRBV28 to TRBJ1-2, with D perhaps TRBD1 (5 bases). CDR3 length: 13 residues. CDR1 is MDHEN and CDR2 is SYDVKM in the germline V gene. The ends were cut back, 2 bases at V and 8 bases at J, with 12 bases in the middle. The CDR3 region is CASSLPDKPGYTF. For the CDR3, the DNA is TGTGCCAGCAGTTTACCGGACAAGCCGGGCTACACCTTC.

This clone is a singleton in its sample. V is TRBV6-5 and J is TRBJ2-7; the match to TRBD2 covers 14 bases. Trimming cost V 5 bases and J 9 bases; bases outside gene matches: 9. CDR1 is MNHEY, CDR2 SVGAGI, per germline. This CDR3 spans 15 amino acids. The CDR3 loop reads CASSTPGLAGDGQYF. DNA for the CDR3: TGTGCCAGCAGTACCCCGGGACTAGCGGGAGATGGGCAGTACTTC.

This chain links TRBV18 with TRBJ2-1; D is undetermined. Germline CDR1 reads KGHSH; CDR2 reads LQKENI. Trimming stripped 3 bases from V and 2 bases from J, with 8 bases between. CDR3 length equals 14 residues. CDR3: CASSPRLTYNEQFF. CDR3 coding DNA: TGTGCCAGCTCACCGCGGCTAACCTACAATGAGCAGTTCTTC. Full variable domain (remainder filled in from reference TRBV18 and TRBJ2-1): NAGVMQNPRHLVRRRGQEARLRCSPMKGHSHVYWYRQLPEEGLKFMVYLQKENIIDESGMPKERFSAEFPKEGPSILRIQQVVRGDSAAYFCASSPRLTYNEQFFGPGTRLTVL.

The chain couples TRBV7-3 to TRBJ1-1, with TRBD1 matching over 7 bases. This CDR3 has 13 residues. With 5 bases clipped from V and 2 bases from J, the junction kept 2 bases outside the gene matches. CDR1 is SGHTA, CDR2 FQGTGA, per germline. The DNA of the CDR3 is TGTGCCAGCAGCAGGGACAGCAACACTGAAGCTTTCTTT. This translates into CASSRDSNTEAFF.

This clone has just one count. This rearrangement joins TRBV6-1 to TRBJ2-3, with 8 positions matching TRBD1. J lost 4 bases, V lost 2 bases, and 8 bases had no gene match. CDR1 and CDR2 (germline): MNHNS, SASEGT. The CDR3 runs 16 residues. CDR3 nucleotides: TGTGCCAGCAGTGAACTGTGGACAGGGTTGGCAGATACGCAGTATTTT. This encodes CASSELWTGLADTQYF.

The V and J genes are TRBV25-1 and TRBJ1-2; 8 bases are shared with TRBD1. The germline V gene has CDR1 MGHDK and CDR2 SYGVNS. After removal of 1 base from V and 3 bases from J, the junction contained 10 bases not matched to a gene. CDR3 size: 17 residues. CDR3 in amino acids: CASSELYPAGGDYGYTF. CDR3 in DNA: TGTGCCAGCAGTGAATTATATCCGGCAGGGGGCGACTATGGCTACACCTTC.

This chain links TRBV7-9 with TRBJ2-1, with 10 bases matching TRBD2. The CDR3 is 15 residues long. V dropped 4 bases and J dropped 7; count of bases not matched to a gene: 7. Germline V lookup: CDR1 SEHNR, CDR2 FQNEAQ (reference sequence). The CDR3 reads CASSSWTSGNNEQFF. DNA of the CDR3: TGTGCCAGCAGCTCCTGGACTAGCGGAAATAATGAGCAGTTCTTC.